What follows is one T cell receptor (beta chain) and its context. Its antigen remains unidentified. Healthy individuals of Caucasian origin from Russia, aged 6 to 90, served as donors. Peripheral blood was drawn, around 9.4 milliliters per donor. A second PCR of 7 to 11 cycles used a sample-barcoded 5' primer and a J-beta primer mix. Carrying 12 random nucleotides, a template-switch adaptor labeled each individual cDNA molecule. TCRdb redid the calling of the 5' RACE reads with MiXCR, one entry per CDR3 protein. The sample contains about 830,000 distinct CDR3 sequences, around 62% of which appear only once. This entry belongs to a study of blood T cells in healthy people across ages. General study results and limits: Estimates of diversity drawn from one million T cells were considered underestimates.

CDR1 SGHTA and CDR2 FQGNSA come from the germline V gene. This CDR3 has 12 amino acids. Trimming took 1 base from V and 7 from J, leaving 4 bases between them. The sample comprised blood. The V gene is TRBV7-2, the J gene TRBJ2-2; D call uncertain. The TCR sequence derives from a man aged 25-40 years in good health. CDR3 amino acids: CASSLVVGELFF. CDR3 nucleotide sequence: TGTGCCAGCAGCTTAGTCGTCGGGGAGCTGTTTTTT.